This T cell receptor (beta chain) derives from a study of CXCR3-negative and CXCR3-positive naive CD8 T cells. The authors prepared UMI-labeled TRB cDNA libraries by 5' RACE. TCRdb reanalyzed the 5' RACE reads, giving one entry per CDR3 protein sequence and no DNA. The sample totals 130,000 to 150,000 distinct CDR3 sequences. Study-wide findings and caveats: Naive cells that were CXCR3-positive had more hydrophobic TRB CDR3s (compared with CXCR3-negative naive cells).

Points on this clonotype: Its antigen remains unidentified.

CDR3 length: 15 amino acids. Germline loops: CDR1 SGHTA, CDR2 FQGNSA. V gene TRBV7-2 combines with J gene TRBJ2-7; TCRdb returns TRBD1, unconfirmable since there is no DNA. This clonotype was obtained from a human donor in good health. Some clones in this sample may be carry-over from other donors' samples. The sample comprised naive CXCR3+ CD8+ T cells from blood. Sample subset: CD45RO-CCR7+CD27+CD95- naive CD8+ T cells expressing CXCR3 (TNR3+). This CDR3 is CASSFFPGSSYEQYF.